The entry below describes one TCR beta chain. Its antigen is not known. Only in-frame clones appear in the TCRdb table, and some are missing; sequencing was by immunoSEQ multiplex PCR. This sample yields tens of thousands of clones, of which roughly 84% are seen a single time; 25% to 30% belongs to the top ten. The data were taken from a study of T cells in localized non-small cell lung cancer. Study results and limitations: Uninvolved adjacent lung had more T cell clonality than any other tissue, topping tumor. A raised T cell density in blood coincided with lengthier overall survival. Of the top 100 tumor clones, median about 53 were in adjacent lung, approximately 30 among its top 100.

Losses at the gene ends were 6 bases for V and 2 bases for J; bases not matched to a gene: 4. The CDR3 length is 13 residues. Germline V CDR1 and CDR2: MNHNY, SVGAGI (reference sequence). The receptor was isolated from a male donor aged 60 or over with stage I squamous cell lung carcinoma. The chain combines TRBV6-6 with TRBJ2-7; 7 bases match TRBD1. This sample comprised peripheral blood, obtained before any cancer treatment. The CDR3 DNA follows: TGTGCCAGCAGACTAGGACAGGCCTACGAGCAGTACTTC. Residues: CASRLGQAYEQYF.